This T cell receptor beta chain was recovered during a study of OX40 agonist ivuxolimab in advanced cancers. Points from the study as a whole: Partial responders treated at 0.1-3.0 mg/kg exhibited clonal expansion among the lowest measured.

A remark on this clone: Its antigen is not known.

CDR1 and CDR2 (germline): MNHEY, SMNVEV (reference sequence). Germline trimming cut 5 bases from V and 1 base from J; bases unmatched to any gene: 7. The CDR3 has 17 amino acids. The repertoire was sequenced with immunoSEQ multiplex PCR; TCRdb's copy has only in-frame clones and lacks some. The sample lists 50,000 to 65,000 clones; 90% were seen once. This sample comprised CD4+ or CD8+ T cells sorted from blood, obtained in a trial of the OX40 agonist ivuxolimab. This receptor was identified in an adult with an advanced solid tumor such as melanoma, head and neck, liver or kidney cancer. V is TRBV27 and J is TRBJ2-2; 10 bases map to TRBD2. CDR3 nucleotide sequence: TGTGCCAGCAGTACACGCGGACTAGCGGAGAACACCGGGGAGCTGTTTTTT. Protein product: CASSTRGLAENTGELFF.